This T cell receptor (beta chain) was sequenced for a study of blood T cell repertoires in COVID-19. Study information: Samples representing acute and convalescent COVID-19 were sourced from the United States, Italy and Spain. T cells, B-cell-depleted T cells, or PBMCs provided the cDNA or gDNA that served as material.

Original methodology: Reference gene primer amplification gave estimated nucleated cell counts. Method: immunoSEQ multiplex PCR; TCRdb's copy keeps in-frame clones and lacks some. Clone size and V and J calls were adopted from that table, with D and trimming inferred from the DNA. The table has roughly 150,000 clones, 84% seen once. Germline-derived CDR1 and CDR2 are SGHDT and YYEEEE. This CDR3 comprises 12 residues. Trimming took off 3 bases at V and 8 bases at J, with 8 bases between the two ends. Before being deemed recovered, Cohort 3 donors had two negative PCRs, clearance, or symptom resolution.

This sequence originates from a man aged 50-59 years who had recovered from COVID-19. Sequencing was performed on PBMCs or T cells enriched from blood (not recorded which). V is TRBV5-6 and J is TRBJ1-4; no clear D. This CDR3 is CASSSTGEKLFF. The CDR3 nucleotides read TGTGCCAGCAGCTCCACGGGGGAAAAACTGTTTTTT.